This TCR beta chain was profiled in a study of beta chain features in type 1 diabetes. Study results and caveats: Naive, central memory and regulatory TCRB repertoires appeared more similar among patients than healthy donors.

The investigators reverse transcribed all of the isolated RNA, so they sequenced expressed TCRB transcripts. Reads from naive, central memory and regulatory T cell samples averaged around 3.5 million. TCRdb's table, derived via immunoSEQ multiplex PCR, lists solely in-frame clones and lacks some. The sample has 250,000 or so clones, 25% to 30% seen once; the top ten hold 3.5% to 4.5%. On this clone: Its matching antigen is unknown.

Via CD45RO/CCR7/CD25/CD127/CD95/CD27, cells of the CD4+ naive, central memory, regulatory and stem cell-like memory subsets were sorted. Purity (above 95%) was reached by all sorted populations. Sequencing was performed on central memory CD4+ T cells from blood. The clonotype comes from a man younger than 45 in good health.

CDR3 sequence reads: CASLNGARGNTEAFF. The DNA of the CDR3 is TGTGCCAGCCTGAATGGCGCACGGGGGAACACTGAAGCTTTCTTT. The J gene is TRBJ1-1, the V gene TRBV6-6; D not certain. This CDR3 is 15 amino acids long. V was clipped by 8 bases and J by 1 base, with 17 bases between them. CDR1 and CDR2 from the germline V gene are MNHNY and SVGAGI (reference sequence).